The 15 T cell receptor beta chains below all came from one sample that was sequenced in a study of lung T cells in sarcoidosis with Löfgren's syndrome. TCRdb re-called the reads with MiXCR, one entry per CDR3 protein. The table shows approximately 1,100 distinct CDR3 sequences, with about 27% occurring only once. The sequencing sample was made of CD4+ T cells from PBMCs. The receptors come from a human donor with sarcoidosis (Löfgren's syndrome or another form), or a control subject (not recorded which).

Sample share makes this clonotype medium-sized. The genes are TRBV5-6 and TRBJ1-1; no clear D gene. The CDR3 is made up of 12 amino acids. CDR1 SGHDT and CDR2 YYEEEE come from the germline V gene. V was cut by 4 bases and J by 8 bases, with 12 bases left in between. Here the CDR3 DNA reads TGTGCCAGCAGCCGGAATCGGGCCGAAGCTTTCTTT. It yields the protein CASSRNRAEAFF.

In this sample, this clonotype is large (0.1 to 1%). The V gene is TRBV28, the J gene TRBJ1-2, with TRBD1 matching 7 bases. Trimming removed 3 bases from V and 10 bases from J; junction bases left unmatched: 8. CDR1 is MDHEN and CDR2 is SYDVKM in the germline V gene. The CDR3 contains 13 residues. Here the CDR3 DNA reads TGTGCCAGCAGTTTTGCCCGACAGGGTGACTACACCTTC. The encoded protein is CASSFARQGDYTF.

Sample share makes this clonotype medium-sized. The chain employs TRBV2 and TRBJ2-7; D is unresolved. The CDR3 contains 12 residues. V was trimmed by 6 bases and J by 5 bases, leaving 11 bases between them. Germline loops: CDR1 SNHLY, CDR2 FYNNEI. For the CDR3, the DNA is TGTGCCAGCAGCCCAGTAAGTAACGAGCAGTACGTC. It codes for CASSPVSNEQYV.

By frequency in the sample, this clonotype is medium-sized. The gene calls are TRBV5-4 and TRBJ2-5; the D gene could be TRBD1 or TRBD2 (5 bases each). The CDR3 runs to 14 residues. The V and J ends lost 0 bases and 2 bases respectively, with 8 bases between them. Germline CDR1 is SGHNT and CDR2 is YYREEE (reference sequence). In DNA, the CDR3 is TGTGCCAGCAGCTTGGATGGGGGACAAGAGACCCAGTACTTC. It is translated as CASSLDGGQETQYF. Based on the CDR3 plus reference TRBV5-4 and TRBJ2-5, the full variable domain is ETGVTQSPTHLIKTRGQQVTLRCSSQSGHNTVSWYQQALGQGPQFIFQYYREEENGRGNFPPRFSGLQFPNYSSELNVNALELDDSALYLCASSLDGGQETQYFGPGTRLLVL.

This sequence joins TRBV20-1 and TRBJ2-3; D is uncertain. CDR1 DFQATT and CDR2 SNEGSKA come from the germline V gene (reference sequence). The CDR3 sequence is 13 residues long. Trimming shortened V by 3 bases and J by 2 bases, and 9 bases separated the two germline ends. The chain's CDR3 is CSASRRLTDTQYF. As DNA, the CDR3 is TGCAGTGCTAGCCGGCGCCTCACAGATACGCAGTATTTT.

In this sample, this clonotype is large. The CDR3 region is CASSKPPGSWGNSPLHF. In DNA, the CDR3 is TGTGCCAGCAGTAAACCCCCAGGGTCCTGGGGTAATTCACCCCTCCACTTT. The chain joins TRBV28 to TRBJ1-6, with TRBD1 as a possible D gene (5 bases). The germline gives CDR1 MDHEN, CDR2 SYDVKM. This CDR3 is 17 amino acids long. Trimming cost V 5 bases and J 6 bases, with 20 bases left between them.

This clonotype is labeled large (0.1 to 1%). The gene calls are TRBV11-2 and TRBJ2-7, with 7 bases matching TRBD1. From germline, CDR1 is SGHAT and CDR2 FQNNGV. The V segment lost 3 bases and the J segment 4 bases; nucleotides outside the gene matches: 3. This CDR3 region has 13 residues. This CDR3 is CASSFVQGYEQYF. The CDR3 nucleotides read TGTGCCAGCAGCTTTGTACAGGGGTACGAGCAGTACTTC. Drawing the rest from reference TRBV11-2 and TRBJ2-7, the complete variable domain is EAGVAQSPRYKIIEKRQSVAFWCNPISGHATLYWYQQILGQGPKLLIQFQNNGVVDDSQLPKDRFSAERLKGVDSTLKIQPAKLEDSAVYLCASSFVQGYEQYFGPGTRLTVT.

This clonotype is medium-sized (0.01 to 0.1%). The chain has TRBV7-2 and TRBJ2-7; 9 bases match TRBD2. CDR1 and CDR2 from the germline V gene are SGHTA and FQGNSA. The CDR3 spans 15 residues. The junction had 6 bases not matched to a gene; V was cut back by 4 bases and J by 2 bases. CDR3 residues: CASSSWASGAYEQYF. CDR3 nucleotide sequence: TGTGCCAGCAGCTCCTGGGCTAGCGGGGCCTACGAGCAGTACTTC.

This clonotype ranks as medium-sized. The chain recombines TRBV20-1 with TRBJ2-1; 8 bases align to TRBD2. Germline V gene sequence: CDR1 DFQATT, CDR2 SNEGSKA (reference sequence). This CDR3 is built from 14 residues. Trimming removed 0 bases from V and 7 bases from J; junction bases left unmatched: 5. The CDR3 is CSARDGGGINEQFF. CDR3 in DNA: TGCAGTGCTAGAGACGGGGGGGGCATTAATGAGCAGTTCTTC.

This clonotype appeared a single time. The chain links TRBV27 to TRBJ2-7; 8 nucleotides align to TRBD1. The V segment lost 6 bases and the J segment 3 bases; nucleotides outside the gene matches: 7. The CDR3 has 14 amino acids. The germline V gene encodes CDR1 MNHEY and CDR2 SMNVEV (reference sequence). The CDR3 spells CASRPQGAGYEQYV. The CDR3 region has the DNA TGTGCCAGCAGGCCGCAGGGGGCGGGCTACGAGCAGTACGTC.

By frequency in the sample, this clonotype is medium-sized. The chain links TRBV24-1 to TRBJ2-1, with TRBD1 matching over 9 bases. V gave up 5 bases and J gave up 7 bases; unmatched junction bases: 5. The CDR3 runs 14 residues. Germline V CDR1 and CDR2: KGHDR, SFDVKD. CDR3 nucleotides: TGTGCCACCAGTGGTTACAGGGGGCGAAATGAGCAGTTCTTC. This codes for CATSGYRGRNEQFF.

The chain links TRBV20-1 to TRBJ2-3, with D perhaps matching TRBD2 (6 bases). Germline V CDR1 and CDR2: DFQATT, SNEGSKA (reference sequence). The germline V and J ends were trimmed by 4 bases and 4 bases, with 27 bases remaining between them. The CDR3 has 18 residues. The DNA for the CDR3 is TGCAGTGCTACCGTCCTGCCCGGGAGTCTAAGGAGAGCAGATACGCAGTATTTT. Translated: CSATVLPGSLRRADTQYF.

This clonotype is labeled as medium-sized. The chain employs TRBV7-9 and TRBJ2-3; unclear D gene. Trimming pared 8 bases from V and 6 bases from J, leaving 9 bases between. From germline, CDR1 is SEHNR and CDR2 FQNEAQ (reference sequence). The CDR3 has 11 amino acids. CDR3 in DNA: TGTGCCAGCTCGACCGGGGATACGCAGTATTTT. Its translation is CASSTGDTQYF.

This clonotype qualifies as medium-sized. V and J are TRBV4-1 and TRBJ2-3; 8 bases match TRBD1. The V segment lost 3 bases and the J segment 4 bases; nucleotides outside the gene matches: 12. The CDR3 runs to 17 residues. Germline V gene sequence: CDR1 MGHRA, CDR2 YSYEKL. The CDR3 is CASSHPAAQGAADTQYF. In nucleotides, the CDR3 is TGCGCCAGCAGCCACCCCGCGGCTCAGGGGGCCGCAGATACGCAGTATTTT.

This clonotype occurred many times. The V and J genes are TRBV4-2 and TRBJ2-5; D not certain. V was clipped by 1 base and J by 1 base, with 13 bases between them. The CDR3 spans 16 residues. Germline loops: CDR1 LGHNA, CDR2 YNFKEQ. This CDR3 reads CASSQGGGRFQETQYF. Here the CDR3 DNA reads TGTGCCAGCAGCCAAGGGGGTGGAAGATTCCAAGAGACCCAGTACTTC.